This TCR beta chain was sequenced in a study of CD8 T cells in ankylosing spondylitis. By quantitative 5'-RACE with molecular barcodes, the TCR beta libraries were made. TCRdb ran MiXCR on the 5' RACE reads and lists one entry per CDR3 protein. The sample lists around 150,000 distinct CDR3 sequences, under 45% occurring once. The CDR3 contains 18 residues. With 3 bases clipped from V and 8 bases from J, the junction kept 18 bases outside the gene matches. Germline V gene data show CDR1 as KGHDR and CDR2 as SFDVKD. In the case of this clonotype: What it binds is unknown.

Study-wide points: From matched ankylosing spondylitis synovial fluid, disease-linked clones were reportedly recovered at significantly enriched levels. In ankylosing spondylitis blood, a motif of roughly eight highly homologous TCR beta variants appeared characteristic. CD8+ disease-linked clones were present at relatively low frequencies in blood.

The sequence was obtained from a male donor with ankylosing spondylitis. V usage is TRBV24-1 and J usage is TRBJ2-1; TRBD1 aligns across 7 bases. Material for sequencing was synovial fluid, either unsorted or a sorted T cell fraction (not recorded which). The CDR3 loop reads CATSDILHRGPGLHEQFF. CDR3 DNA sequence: TGTGCCACCAGTGATATACTCCACAGGGGCCCAGGCCTCCATGAGCAGTTCTTC.